This entry features one TCR beta chain sequence. The target antigen is unknown. These data belong to a study of T-cell memory formation after mild COVID-19. Study at large: Largely donor-specific sequence clusters came from a couple of donors.

Researchers used 5'RACE with constant-segment primers to make TCR alpha and TCR beta cDNA libraries that carry sample barcodes and UMIs. One entry per CDR3 protein results from TCRdb running MiXCR on the 5' RACE reads. Of 250,000 to 350,000 distinct CDR3 sequences listed, roughly a fifth are singletons. Overall study findings and caveats: Researchers could not confirm that second-wave clones peaking on day 37 targeted SARS-CoV-2. The finding that pre-infection memory included some responding clones suggested that cross-reactive memory joined.

The sample taken for sequencing was PBMCs or a T cell subset sorted from them (not recorded which). The clonotype was recovered from a man between 18 and 35 years old who had mild COVID-19 (a few samples of this study predate the infection). Cell type and time point are not known.

The CDR3 DNA is TGTGCCAGCAGTGACAGGGTTGAAGCTTTCTTT. Protein product: CASSDRVEAFF. The chain uses TRBV6-6 and TRBJ1-1, with TRBD1 matching 7 bases. CDR1 MNHNY and CDR2 SVGAGI come from the germline V gene (reference sequence). The length of the CDR3 is 11 residues. With 5 bases clipped from V and 7 bases from J, the junction kept 1 base outside the gene matches.